These T cell receptor beta chains were read from a single sample in a study of circulating tumor DNA in untreated peripheral T-cell lymphoma. Here immunoSEQ multiplex PCR was the method, and the copy in TCRdb shows in-frame clones only, minus some. The sample records about 1,400 clones, around two thirds being singletons. The specimen was tumor tissue. The receptors derive from a human donor with peripheral T-cell lymphoma. Both conserved end residues are part of each CDR3. A D gene is named only where the DNA matches it firmly. Clone size is shown for a subset of rows, as once, few, many or a class of expanded clone.

clone_size,v_call,d_call,j_call,cdr3_nt,cdr3_aa
once,TRBV16,-,TRBJ1-2,TGTGCCAGCAGCCAATCGGAGGGTTGGGGCTACACCTTC,CASSQSEGWGYTF
-,TRBV6-1,-,TRBJ2-3,TGTGCCAGCAGTGAAGCGGGGGGCACAGATACGCAGTATTTT,CASSEAGGTDTQYF
-,TRBV23-1,-,TRBJ2-7,TGCGCCAGCAGTCAATCCCCCGGACACGGGTCCTACGAGCAGTACTTC,CASSQSPGHGSYEQYF
-,TRBV19,TRBD1,TRBJ2-3,TGTGCCAGTAGTGCCCAGACAGGGGGCACAGATACGCAGTATTTT,CASSAQTGGTDTQYF
once,TRBV19,-,TRBJ2-6,TGTGCCAGTAGTATTCAGGACTCTGGGGCCAACGTCCTGACTTTC,CASSIQDSGANVLTF
-,TRBV19,-,TRBJ1-5,TGTGCCAGTAGTCGAGAAATGCAGCCCCAGCATTTT,CASSREMQPQHF
few,TRBV11-3,-,TRBJ1-4,TGTGCCAGCAGCTTGGGGACGTATAATGAAAAACTGTTTTTT,CASSLGTYNEKLFF
-,TRBV30,-,TRBJ2-2,TGTGCCTGGAGTGTAGGTAACACCGGGGAGCTGTTTTTT,CAWSVGNTGELFF
few,TRBV25-1,-,TRBJ2-5,TGTGCCAGCACTGGTACAGGGAAATCTGGAGAGACCCAGTACTTC,CASTGTGKSGETQYF
-,TRBV6-4,-,TRBJ2-5,TGTGCCAGCAGTGCGTACTTGAACCCCGGGACCCAGTACTTC,CASSAYLNPGTQYF
-,TRBV11-3,TRBD2,TRBJ2-7,TGTGCCAGCAGCCCACGTACAGCGGGATCCTACGAGCAGTACTTC,CASSPRTAGSYEQYF
-,TRBV12-5,TRBD2,TRBJ2-1,TGTGCCAGCATATTTAGCGGGGGAGTGGCCAATGAGCAGTTCTTC,CASIFSGGVANEQFF
-,TRBV28,TRBD1,TRBJ2-7,TGTGCCAGCAGTGCCGTACAGGGGGCAGAGCAGTACTTC,CASSAVQGAEQYF
-,TRBV19,-,TRBJ1-5,TGTGCCAGTAGTATCAGACAGGAGACCAATCAGCCCCAGCATTTT,CASSIRQETNQPQHF
-,TRBV30,-,TRBJ2-7,TGTGCCTGGAGTGTCTCGGCGGGGAGCGAGCAGTACTTC,CAWSVSAGSEQYF
-,TRBV6-8,TRBD1,TRBJ2-7,TGTGCCATCAATCCGACAGGGGGTATTACCTACGAGCAGTACTTC,CAINPTGGITYEQYF
-,TRBV29-1,-,TRBJ2-6,TGCAGCGTTGGTCAGGGTGGGGCCAACGTCCTGACTTTC,CSVGQGGANVLTF
-,TRBV11-3,TRBD1,TRBJ2-7,TGTGCCAGCAGCTTAGAGGGGTTCTGGGACAGGGGTTACGAGCAGTACTTC,CASSLEGFWDRGYEQYF
-,TRBV28,-,TRBJ1-2,TGTGCCAGCAGTTTTCCCCAGCGCGGCTATGGCTATACCTTC,CASSFPQRGYGYTF
-,TRBV29-1,-,TRBJ1-1,TGCAGCGTTTTACAGGGGAACACTGAAGCTTTCTTT,CSVLQGNTEAFF
-,TRBV2,-,TRBJ2-6,TGTGCCAGCAAGATTGACAGCCGCTCTGGGGCCAACGTCCTGACTTTC,CASKIDSRSGANVLTF
-,TRBV11-3,-,TRBJ1-1,TGTGCCAGCAGCTTGGGAGGGGGTTCCGGCTTGAAGGCTTTCTTT,CASSLGGGSGLKAFF
once,TRBV28,-,TRBJ2-1,TGTGCCAGCAGCCCAGGGGGGGGCTCCTCCTACAATGAGCAGTTCTTC,CASSPGGGSSYNEQFF
-,TRBV19,-,TRBJ1-5,TGTGCCAGTAGTATAATGCGACGTCGCAATCAGCCCCAGCATTTT,CASSIMRRRNQPQHF
-,TRBV18,TRBD1,TRBJ2-7,TGTGCCAGCTCACCCAGACAGGGCTCCGAGCAGTACTTC,CASSPRQGSEQYF
-,TRBV7-8,TRBD1,TRBJ2-6,TGTGCCAGCATTAGGGACAGGCAATTCTCTGGGGCCAACGTCCTGACTTTC,CASIRDRQFSGANVLTF
-,TRBV7-2,-,TRBJ1-6,TGTGCCAGCAGCTCCAAGATCGGGACATTGAATTCACCCCTCCACTTT,CASSSKIGTLNSPLHF
-,TRBV29-1,TRBD2,TRBJ2-3,TGCAGCGTTGAGCGGGGGGACACAGATACGCAGTATTTT,CSVERGDTDTQYF
-,TRBV11-3,TRBD1,TRBJ2-7,TGTGCCAGCAGCTTGGGGGACAGGCCCAACTACGAGCAGTACTTC,CASSLGDRPNYEQYF
-,TRBV28,TRBD1,TRBJ1-1,TGTGCCAGCAGTTTGACAGGGGATCTCACTGAAGCTTTCTTT,CASSLTGDLTEAFF
-,TRBV7-7,-,TRBJ1-5,TGTGCCAGAAGCCTCGGAGGGACAAACTTTAGCAATCAGCCCCAGCATTTT,CARSLGGTNFSNQPQHF
-,TRBV30,-,TRBJ2-1,TGTGCCTGGAGTGTACTACGGGGATCCAATGAGCAGTTCTTC,CAWSVLRGSNEQFF
few,TRBV6-8,TRBD2,TRBJ2-1,TGTGCCAGCAGCCGCTCTAGCGGGAGTATTAATGAGCAGTTCTTC,CASSRSSGSINEQFF
-,TRBV19,TRBD2,TRBJ2-7,TGTGCCAGTAGTATAAGACTAGCGGAGACCTACGAGCAGTACTTC,CASSIRLAETYEQYF
-,TRBV19,-,TRBJ2-3,TGTGCCAGTAGTATCCGGCATCAGGGGGGTACGCAGTATTTT,CASSIRHQGGTQYF
-,TRBV11-3,-,TRBJ2-2,TGTGCCAGCAGCTTCCCGGGGCAGTTGAACACCGGGGAGCTGTTTTTT,CASSFPGQLNTGELFF
-,TRBV19,-,TRBJ1-1,TGTGCCAGTAGTATAGAATGGGGGTGGGACACTGAAGCTTTCTTT,CASSIEWGWDTEAFF
-,TRBV28,TRBD2,TRBJ2-1,TGTGCCAGCAGACCGGGACTAGCGCTTCTCAATGAGCAGTTCTTC,CASRPGLALLNEQFF
-,TRBV12-2,-,TRBJ2-5,TGTGCCACCTCCCCTGGGGGATTCGAAAAGACCCAGTACTTC,CATSPGGFEKTQYF
-,TRBV14,TRBD2,TRBJ2-7,TGTGCCAGCAGTCAAGAGCCTAGCGGCTTGTATGAGCAGTACTTC,CASSQEPSGLYEQYF
-,TRBV28,-,TRBJ1-2,TGTGCCAGCAGTTTGGTCGGGGAAGGAGGCTACACCTTC,CASSLVGEGGYTF
-,TRBV9,-,TRBJ1-2,TGTGCCAGCAGCTTAGGCGGGGGTGGCTACACCTTC,CASSLGGGGYTF
-,TRBV18,TRBD2,TRBJ2-3,TGTGCCAGCTCACCACCGGGACTAGCGGACACAGATACGCAGTATTTT,CASSPPGLADTDTQYF
-,TRBV19,-,TRBJ1-2,TGTGCCAGTAGTATGCAGGGCAGAGTCTATGGCTACACCTTC,CASSMQGRVYGYTF
-,TRBV19,-,TRBJ1-5,TGTGCCAGTCGAACCAGCAATCAGCCCCAGCATTTT,CASRTSNQPQHF
once,TRBV7-1,-,TRBJ2-1,TGTGCCAGCAGCTTTTCCGAGGGCCACAATGAGCAGTTCTTC,CASSFSEGHNEQFF
-,TRBV19,-,TRBJ2-1,TGTGCCAGTAGTATACGACGTGGGGATGAGCAGTTCTTC,CASSIRRGDEQFF
-,TRBV5-1,-,TRBJ2-7,TGCGCCAGCAGCTTGGGTGGGGAAGTATACGAGCAGTACTTC,CASSLGGEVYEQYF
-,TRBV11-1,-,TRBJ1-4,TGTGCCAGCAGCTTAGGTTTAGGGATTACTAATGAAAAACTGTTTTTT,CASSLGLGITNEKLFF
few,TRBV19,-,TRBJ1-1,TGTGCCAGTAGTATAGAGGGCGCCAATGAAGCTTTCTTT,CASSIEGANEAFF
-,TRBV19,-,TRBJ2-3,TGTGCCAGTAGTATTGAGGGGGGGCCGAGTGATACGCAGTATTTT,CASSIEGGPSDTQYF
-,TRBV4-1,TRBD1,TRBJ2-7,TGCGCCAGCAGCCAGGACAGGCCGACCGAGCAGTACTTC,CASSQDRPTEQYF
-,TRBV2,TRBD2,TRBJ2-1,TGTGCCAGAGAACGGGGGGGGTCCTACAATGAGCAGTTCTTC,CARERGGSYNEQFF
-,TRBV4-1,-,TRBJ2-3,TGCGCCAGCAGCCAAGATCGCGAGGGTACGCAGTATTTT,CASSQDREGTQYF
once,TRBV28,TRBD2,TRBJ2-5,TGTGCCAGCAGTTTACTAGCGGGAGGGCCAGAGACCCAGTACTTC,CASSLLAGGPETQYF